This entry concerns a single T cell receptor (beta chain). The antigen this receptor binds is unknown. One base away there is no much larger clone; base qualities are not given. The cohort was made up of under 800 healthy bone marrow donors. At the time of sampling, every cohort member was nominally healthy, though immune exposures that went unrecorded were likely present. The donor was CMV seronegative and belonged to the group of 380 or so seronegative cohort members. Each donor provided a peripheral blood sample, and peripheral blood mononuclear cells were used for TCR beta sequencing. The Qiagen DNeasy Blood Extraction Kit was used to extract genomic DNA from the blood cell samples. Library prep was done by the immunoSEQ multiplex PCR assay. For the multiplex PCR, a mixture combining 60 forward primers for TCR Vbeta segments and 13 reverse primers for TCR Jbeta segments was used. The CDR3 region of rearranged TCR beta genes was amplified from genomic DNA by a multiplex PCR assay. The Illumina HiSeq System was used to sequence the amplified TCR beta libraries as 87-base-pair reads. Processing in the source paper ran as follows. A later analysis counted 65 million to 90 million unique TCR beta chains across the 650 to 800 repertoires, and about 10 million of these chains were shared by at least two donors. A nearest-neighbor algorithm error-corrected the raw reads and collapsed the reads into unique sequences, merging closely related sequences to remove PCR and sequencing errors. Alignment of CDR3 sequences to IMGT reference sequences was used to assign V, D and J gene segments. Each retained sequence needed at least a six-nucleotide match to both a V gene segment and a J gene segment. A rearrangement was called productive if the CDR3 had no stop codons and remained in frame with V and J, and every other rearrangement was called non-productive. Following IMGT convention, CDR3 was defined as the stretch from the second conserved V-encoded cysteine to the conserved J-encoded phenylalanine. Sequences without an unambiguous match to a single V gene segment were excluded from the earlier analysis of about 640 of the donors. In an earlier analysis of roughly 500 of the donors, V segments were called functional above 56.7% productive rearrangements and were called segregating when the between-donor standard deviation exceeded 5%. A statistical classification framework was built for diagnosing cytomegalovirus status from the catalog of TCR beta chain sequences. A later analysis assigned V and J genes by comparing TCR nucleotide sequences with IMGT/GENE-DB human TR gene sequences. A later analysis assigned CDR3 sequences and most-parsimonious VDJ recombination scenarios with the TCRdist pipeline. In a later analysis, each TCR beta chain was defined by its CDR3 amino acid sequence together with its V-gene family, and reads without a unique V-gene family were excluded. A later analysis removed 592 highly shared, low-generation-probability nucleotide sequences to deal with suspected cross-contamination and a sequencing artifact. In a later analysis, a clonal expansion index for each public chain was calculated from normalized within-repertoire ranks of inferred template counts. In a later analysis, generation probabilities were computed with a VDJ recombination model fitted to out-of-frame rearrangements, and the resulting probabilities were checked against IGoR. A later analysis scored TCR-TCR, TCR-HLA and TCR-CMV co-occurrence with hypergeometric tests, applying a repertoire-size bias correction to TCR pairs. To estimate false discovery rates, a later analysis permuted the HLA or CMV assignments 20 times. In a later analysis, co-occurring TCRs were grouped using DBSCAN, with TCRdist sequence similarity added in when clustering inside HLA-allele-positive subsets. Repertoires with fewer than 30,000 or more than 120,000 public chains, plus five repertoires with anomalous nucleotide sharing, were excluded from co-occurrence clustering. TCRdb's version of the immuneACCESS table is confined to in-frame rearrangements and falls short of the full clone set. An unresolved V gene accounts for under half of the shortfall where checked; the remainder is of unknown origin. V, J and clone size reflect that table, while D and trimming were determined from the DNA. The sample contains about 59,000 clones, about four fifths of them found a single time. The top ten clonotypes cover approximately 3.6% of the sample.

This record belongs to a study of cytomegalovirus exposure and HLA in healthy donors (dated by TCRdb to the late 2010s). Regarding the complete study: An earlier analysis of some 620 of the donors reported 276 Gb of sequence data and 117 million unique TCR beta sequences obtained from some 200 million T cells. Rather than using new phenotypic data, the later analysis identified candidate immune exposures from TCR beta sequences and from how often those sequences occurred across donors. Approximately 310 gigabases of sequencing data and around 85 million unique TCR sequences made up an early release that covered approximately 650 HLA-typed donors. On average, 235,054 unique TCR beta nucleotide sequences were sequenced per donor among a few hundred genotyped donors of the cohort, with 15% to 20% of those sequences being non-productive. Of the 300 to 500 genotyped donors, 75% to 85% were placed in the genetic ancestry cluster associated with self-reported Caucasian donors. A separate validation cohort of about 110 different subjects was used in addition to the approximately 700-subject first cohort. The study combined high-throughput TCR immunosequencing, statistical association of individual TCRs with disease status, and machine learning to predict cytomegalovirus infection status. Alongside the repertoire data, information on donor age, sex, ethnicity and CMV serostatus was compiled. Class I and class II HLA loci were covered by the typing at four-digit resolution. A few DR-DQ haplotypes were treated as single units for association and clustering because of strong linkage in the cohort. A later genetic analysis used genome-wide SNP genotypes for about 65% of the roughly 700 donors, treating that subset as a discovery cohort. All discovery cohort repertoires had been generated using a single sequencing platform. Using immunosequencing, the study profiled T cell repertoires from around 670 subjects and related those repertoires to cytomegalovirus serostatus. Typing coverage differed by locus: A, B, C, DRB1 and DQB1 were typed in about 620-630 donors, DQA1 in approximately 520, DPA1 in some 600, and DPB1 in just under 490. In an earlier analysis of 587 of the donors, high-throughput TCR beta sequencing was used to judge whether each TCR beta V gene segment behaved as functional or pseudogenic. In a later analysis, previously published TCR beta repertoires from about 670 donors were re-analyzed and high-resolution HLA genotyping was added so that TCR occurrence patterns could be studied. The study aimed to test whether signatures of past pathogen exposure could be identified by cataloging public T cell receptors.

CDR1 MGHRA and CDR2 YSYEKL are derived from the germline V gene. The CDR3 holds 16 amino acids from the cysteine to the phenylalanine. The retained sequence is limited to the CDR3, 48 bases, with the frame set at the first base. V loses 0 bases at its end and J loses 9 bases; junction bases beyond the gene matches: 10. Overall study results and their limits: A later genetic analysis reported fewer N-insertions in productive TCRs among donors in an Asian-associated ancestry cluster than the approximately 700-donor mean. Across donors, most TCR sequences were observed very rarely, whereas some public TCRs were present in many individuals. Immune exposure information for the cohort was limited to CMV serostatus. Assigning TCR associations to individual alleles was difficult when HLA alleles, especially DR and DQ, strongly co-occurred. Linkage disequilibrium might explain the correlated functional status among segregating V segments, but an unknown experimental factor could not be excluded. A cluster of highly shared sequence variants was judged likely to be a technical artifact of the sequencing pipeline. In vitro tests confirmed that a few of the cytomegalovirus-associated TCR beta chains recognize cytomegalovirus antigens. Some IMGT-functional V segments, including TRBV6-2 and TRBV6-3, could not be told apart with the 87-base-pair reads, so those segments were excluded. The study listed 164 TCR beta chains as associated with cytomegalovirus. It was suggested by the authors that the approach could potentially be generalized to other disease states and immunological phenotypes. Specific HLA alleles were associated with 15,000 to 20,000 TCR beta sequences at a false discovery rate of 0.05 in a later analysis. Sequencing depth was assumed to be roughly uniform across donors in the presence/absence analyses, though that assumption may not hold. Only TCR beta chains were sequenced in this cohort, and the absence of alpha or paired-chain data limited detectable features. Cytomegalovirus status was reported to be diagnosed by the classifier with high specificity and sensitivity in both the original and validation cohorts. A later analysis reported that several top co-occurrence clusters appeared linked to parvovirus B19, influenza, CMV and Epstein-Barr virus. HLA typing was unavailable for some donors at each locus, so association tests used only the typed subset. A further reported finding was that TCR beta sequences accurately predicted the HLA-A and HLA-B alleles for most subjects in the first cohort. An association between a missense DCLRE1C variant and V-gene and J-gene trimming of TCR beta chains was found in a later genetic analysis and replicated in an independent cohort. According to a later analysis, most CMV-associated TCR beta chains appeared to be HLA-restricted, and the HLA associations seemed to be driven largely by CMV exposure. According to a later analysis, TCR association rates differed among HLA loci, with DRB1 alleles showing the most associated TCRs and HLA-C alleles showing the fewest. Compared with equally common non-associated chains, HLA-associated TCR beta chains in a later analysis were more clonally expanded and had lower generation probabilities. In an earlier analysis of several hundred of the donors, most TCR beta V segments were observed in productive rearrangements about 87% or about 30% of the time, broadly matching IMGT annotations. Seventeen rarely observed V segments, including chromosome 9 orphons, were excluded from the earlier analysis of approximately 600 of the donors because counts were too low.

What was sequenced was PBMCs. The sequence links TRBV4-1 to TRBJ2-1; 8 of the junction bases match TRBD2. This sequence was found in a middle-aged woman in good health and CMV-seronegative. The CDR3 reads CASSQDFGSGTFEQFF. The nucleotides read TGCGCCAGCAGCCAAGATTTTGGTAGCGGGACTTTTGAGCAGTTCTTC.